The subject of this entry is one T cell receptor (beta chain). This specimen belongs to a study of blood T cell repertoires in COVID-19. Study background: The origin of the acute and convalescent COVID-19 samples was the United States, Italy and Spain. T cells, B-cell-depleted T cells, or PBMCs provided the cDNA or gDNA that served as material.

Original analysis: Amplification of reference gene primers provided the estimated nucleated cell counts. The assay was immunoSEQ multiplex PCR, and TCRdb's table has in-frame clones only and misses some. That table is the source of V, J and clone size, and D and trimming were worked out from the DNA. The sample carries tens of thousands of clones, 80% to 90% recorded once. Unmatched junction bases numbered 11, after V lost 5 bases and J lost 2 bases. This CDR3 is built from 16 residues. CDR1 and CDR2 (germline): SEHNR, FQNEAQ (reference sequence). The receptor was derived from a woman between 40 and 55 years old with acute or convalescent COVID-19. The V gene is TRBV7-9, the J gene TRBJ1-2; 7 bases are shared with TRBD1. The specimen was peripheral blood. The CDR3 DNA follows: TGTGCCAGCAGCAGAACAGCAGGGGGTGAGAACTATGGCTACACCTTC. Its translation is CASSRTAGGENYGYTF.